This entry lists 32 T cell receptor beta chains sequenced from one sample in a study of T cells expressing NK-cell markers. TCRdb reprocessed the 5' RACE reads, keeping one entry per CDR3 protein, no DNA. The data include about 390,000 distinct CDR3 sequences; the top ten clones carry around 10%. What was sequenced was blood T cells: a sorted CD56 or NKG2C T cell subset, CD4+ or CD8+ T cells, or bulk PBMC T cells (not recorded which). The receptors originated from a woman in her forties or fifties in good health.

The chain is built from TRBV7-2 and TRBJ2-1; as DNA is missing, the TRBD1 call by TCRdb cannot be tested. The germline CDR1 and CDR2 sequences are SGHTA and FQGNSA. The CDR3 sequence is 15 residues long. CDR3 sequence: CASSSPGTRIGEQFF.

CDR3 amino acids: CASSLAGQEAFF. The chain is built from TRBV12-3 or TRBV12-4 and TRBJ1-1; absent DNA, TCRdb's TRBD1 call cannot be checked. This CDR3 has 12 residues.

The rearrangement joins TRBV24-1 to TRBJ2-2. CDR3 length equals 13 residues. The germline gives CDR1 KGHDR, CDR2 SFDVKD. The CDR3 here is CATGNLDTGELFF.

The genes are TRBV12-3 or TRBV12-4 and TRBJ2-1; lacking DNA, the TRBD2 call made by TCRdb goes unchecked. This CDR3 contains 15 residues. CDR3 protein: CASSLSTDRRNEQFF.

The chain joins TRBV5-1 to TRBJ2-1; there is no DNA to check the TCRdb D call of TRBD2. The germline V gene has CDR1 SGHRS and CDR2 YFSETQ. CDR3 size: 16 residues. This chain's CDR3 is CASSLGGGLKVDEQFF.

The chain couples TRBV6-4 to TRBJ2-6; checking the TCRdb D call of TRBD1 is not possible without DNA. This CDR3 region has 17 residues. Per the germline V gene, CDR1 is MRHNA and CDR2 is SNTAGT. This CDR3 is CASSHRDTISGANVLTF.

The gene calls are TRBV24-1 and TRBJ2-2; the TCRdb call, TRBD2, lacks DNA for checking. Germline CDR1 and CDR2: KGHDR and SFDVKD. The CDR3 extends over 18 amino acids. This CDR3 reads CATSDPGLAGGLVGELFF.

This rearrangement joins TRBV20-1 to TRBJ2-5; the TRBD2 assignment by TCRdb is unverifiable without DNA. CDR3 length equals 16 residues. CDR1 is DFQATT, CDR2 SNEGSKA, per germline (reference sequence). The CDR3 is CSASDVLAGDVETQYF.

The chain recombines TRBV5-4 with TRBJ2-3; with no DNA, the TCRdb D assignment of TRBD1 cannot be verified. The germline V gene has CDR1 SGHNT and CDR2 YYREEE (reference sequence). CDR3 length equals 15 residues. CDR3 residues: CASSPRDSYTDTQYF.

This sequence joins TRBV27 and TRBJ2-3; TCRdb selects TRBD2, and the lack of DNA leaves this call unchecked. Germline V gene lookup returns CDR1 MNHEY and CDR2 SMNVEV (reference sequence). This CDR3 contains 15 residues. The CDR3 loop is CASSFTSGPTDTQYF.

The rearrangement links TRBV27 to TRBJ2-3; TCRdb calls TRBD1, which cannot be checked without DNA. The CDR3 is 16 residues long. The germline CDR1 and CDR2 sequences are MNHEY and SMNVEV (reference sequence). CDR3 loop: CASSLLATGVTDTQYF.

The V call is TRBV12-3 or TRBV12-4, the J call TRBJ2-7; TCRdb proposes TRBD2, but this gene call is untestable without DNA. There are 17 residues in the CDR3. CDR3 in amino acids: CASSLVASGRSRNEQYF.

CDR3 loop: CASSKEVAFGYTF. This chain joins TRBV21-1 and TRBJ1-2. TRBV21-1 constitutes a pseudogene. The CDR3 consists of 13 residues.

The chain couples TRBV14 to TRBJ2-1. This CDR3 is built from 14 residues. Germline values: CDR1 SGHDN, CDR2 FVKESK. CDR3 residues: CASSQAQLYNEQFF.

This sequence joins TRBV4-1 and TRBJ2-1; checking the TCRdb D call of TRBD1 is not possible without DNA. Germline assignment: CDR1 MGHRA and CDR2 YSYEKL. This CDR3 has 16 residues. The CDR3 protein is CASSQEAGTGGNEQFF.

V gene TRBV12-3 or TRBV12-4 combines with J gene TRBJ2-3. The CDR3 has 14 residues. CDR3 sequence reads: CASSFLRNTDTQYF.

The CDR3 here is CASSPDSFGEQFF. The V gene is TRBV18, the J gene TRBJ2-1. The CDR3 is 13 amino acids. CDR1 KGHSH and CDR2 LQKENI come from the germline V gene.

The rearrangement uses TRBV18 and TRBJ1-1. Germline V gene lookup returns CDR1 KGHSH and CDR2 LQKENI. This CDR3 comprises 16 residues. The CDR3 reads CASSPPPIAGVTEAFF. The whole variable domain, filled in from reference TRBV18 and TRBJ1-1, reads NAGVMQNPRHLVRRRGQEARLRCSPMKGHSHVYWYRQLPEEGLKFMVYLQKENIIDESGMPKERFSAEFPKEGPSILRIQQVVRGDSAAYFCASSPPPIAGVTEAFFGQGTRLTVV.

The chain employs TRBV29-1 and TRBJ2-1; the D call of TRBD2 rests on TCRdb alone, since no DNA is present to check it. The CDR3 contains 13 residues. The germline gives CDR1 SQVTM, CDR2 ANQGSEA. CDR3 region: CSVDIAGVNEQFF.

J is TRBJ2-7 and V is TRBV21-1. TRBV21-1 is an annotated pseudogene. The CDR3 contains 13 residues. The CDR3 reads CASSIHLSYEQYF.

V gene TRBV24-1 combines with J gene TRBJ2-1; TCRdb indicates TRBD2, and absent DNA this call remains unverified. Looked up from germline, CDR1 is KGHDR and CDR2 is SFDVKD. This CDR3 region has 14 residues. The CDR3 protein is CATSDFYGPHEQFF.

The chain is built from TRBV20-1 and TRBJ1-1; there is no DNA to check the TCRdb D call of TRBD1. The CDR3 has 14 residues. Germline V gives CDR1 DFQATT, CDR2 SNEGSKA (reference sequence). The CDR3 spells CSASDNSGNTEAFF.

V is TRBV6-1 and J is TRBJ1-5; absent DNA, TCRdb's TRBD1 call cannot be checked. CDR3 size: 14 residues. The germline gives CDR1 MNHNS, CDR2 SASEGT. The CDR3 spells CASSAGTAGQPQHF.

The V and J genes are TRBV6-5 and TRBJ1-2. The CDR3 has 12 residues. Germline V CDR1 and CDR2: MNHEY, SVGAGI. The CDR3 here is CASRNWAYGYTF.

V and J are TRBV11-2 and TRBJ2-1; there is no DNA to check the TCRdb D call of TRBD1. Germline V lookup: CDR1 SGHAT, CDR2 FQNNGV. The length of the CDR3 is 13 residues. The CDR3 loop is CASSPGPSNEQFF.

The chain combines TRBV30 with TRBJ2-5. The germline gives CDR1 GTSNPN, CDR2 SVGIG (reference sequence). The CDR3 contains 13 residues. The CDR3 protein is CAWSVALARTQYF. The whole variable domain, remainder taken from reference TRBV30 and TRBJ2-5, is SQTIHQWPATLVQPVGSPLSLECTVEGTSNPNLYWYRQAAGRGLQLLFYSVGIGQISSEVPQNLSASRPQDRQFILSSKKLLLSDSGFYLCAWSVALARTQYFGPGTRLLVL.

This chain uses TRBV20-1 with TRBJ2-1; as DNA is missing, the TRBD2 call by TCRdb cannot be tested. Germline CDR1 and CDR2: DFQATT and SNEGSKA (reference sequence). The CDR3 runs 12 residues. The CDR3: CSVAGRGNEQFF.

The chain is built from TRBV4-1 and TRBJ1-1; lacking DNA, the TRBD1 call made by TCRdb goes unchecked. This CDR3 is 15 amino acids long. Germline CDR1 MGHRA, CDR2 YSYEKL. The CDR3 loop is CASSQGRTGIVEAFF.

CDR3: CASSPKSPGVLYEKLFF. This chain links TRBV5-1 with TRBJ1-4. This CDR3 is built from 17 residues. Looked up from germline, CDR1 is SGHRS and CDR2 is YFSETQ.

The chain is built from TRBV30 and TRBJ2-3; the TCRdb D gene call, TRBD1, has no DNA to confirm it. Germline-derived CDR1 and CDR2 are GTSNPN and SVGIG (reference sequence). The CDR3 has 16 residues. The CDR3 loop reads CAWSVLLAPSTDTQYF.

CDR3 sequence reads: CASSWNRGFTEAFF. V gene TRBV11-2 combines with J gene TRBJ1-1; TCRdb returns TRBD1, unconfirmable since there is no DNA. Per germline, CDR1 SGHAT and CDR2 FQNNGV. CDR3 length: 14 amino acids.

CDR3 loop: CSVNRLAGIGEQFF. V is TRBV29-1 and J is TRBJ2-1; the D call of TRBD2 rests on TCRdb alone, since no DNA is present to check it. CDR1 SQVTM and CDR2 ANQGSEA come from the germline V gene. The CDR3 extends over 14 amino acids.